Presented here are 31 T cell receptor beta chains from one specimen sequenced in a study of T-cell reconstitution after alpha-beta-depleted transplantation in children. Unique molecular identifiers were built into the TCRbeta library. TCRdb used MiXCR to reprocess the PCR reads, holding one entry per CDR3 protein. Altogether around 530,000 distinct CDR3 sequences are present, around a third being singletons, with the ten largest covering approximately 2.3%. The sequencing here drew on PBMCs from the stem cell graft donor, taken from the stem cell graft. These TCRs come from a human donor who donated a stem cell graft to a child with aplastic anemia.

The rearrangement uses TRBV7-6 and TRBJ2-1; 13 positions match TRBD2. The V segment lost 5 bases and the J segment 6 bases; nucleotides outside the gene matches: 4. Germline V gene lookup returns CDR1 SGHVS and CDR2 FNYEAQ. CDR3 length: 15 residues. CDR3 protein: CASSPGLAGCNEQFF. DNA for the CDR3: TGTGCCAGCAGCCCGGGACTAGCGGGGTGCAATGAGCAGTTCTTC.

The rearrangement uses TRBV11-1 and TRBJ2-7, with 9 bases that match TRBD2. Germline V gene lookup returns CDR1 SGHAT and CDR2 FQDESV (reference sequence). This CDR3 comprises 16 residues. Unmatched junction bases numbered 15, after V lost 5 bases and J lost 7 bases. CDR3: CASSLTSGREMGEQYF. The CDR3 DNA sequence: TGTGCCAGCAGCCTGACTAGCGGCCGAGAAATGGGGGAGCAGTACTTC. The variable domain in full, completed from reference TRBV11-1 and TRBJ2-7, reads EAEVAQSPRYKITEKSQAVAFWCDPISGHATLYWYRQILGQGPELLVQFQDESVVDDSQLPKDRFSAERLKGVDSTLKIQPAELGDSAMYLCASSLTSGREMGEQYFGPGTRLTVT.

This chain joins TRBV7-3 and TRBJ2-1, with TRBD1 identical over 9 bases. Germline CDR1 is SGHTA and CDR2 is FQGTGA. The CDR3 length is 16 residues. V dropped 5 bases and J dropped 1; count of bases not matched to a gene: 6. The CDR3 nucleotides read TGTGCCAGCAGCCCTCGCGACAGGGGGTCCTACAATGAGCAGTTCTTC. This gives the protein CASSPRDRGSYNEQFF.

This clonotype has ten or more counts. The chain carries TRBV7-9 and TRBJ2-5; 8 positions agree with TRBD1. The CDR3 loop spans 14 amino acids. Germline CDR1 and CDR2: SEHNR and FQNEAQ (reference sequence). Germline trimming cut 5 bases from V and 1 base from J; bases unmatched to any gene: 3. CDR3 residues: CASSLTGVQETQYF. CDR3 DNA: TGTGCCAGCAGCCTGACAGGGGTCCAAGAGACCCAGTACTTC. Combining the CDR3 with reference TRBV7-9 and TRBJ2-5 gives the whole variable domain DTGVSQNPRHKITKRGQNVTFRCDPISEHNRLYWYRQTLGQGPEFLTYFQNEAQLEKSRLLSDRFSAERPKGSFSTLEIQRTEQGDSAMYLCASSLTGVQETQYFGPGTRLLVL.

V gene TRBV28 combines with J gene TRBJ2-7, with TRBD2 as a possible D gene (6 bases). Trimming cost V 3 bases and J 2 bases, with 14 bases left between them. The length of the CDR3 is 15 residues. Germline V gene sequence: CDR1 MDHEN, CDR2 SYDVKM. The CDR3 DNA reads as TGTGCCAGCAGTTTTTTGGGACTCCAGGCCTACGAGCAGTACTTC. This encodes CASSFLGLQAYEQYF.

This clonotype was seen only a few times. The J gene is TRBJ2-7, the V gene TRBV20-1; D may be TRBD1 or TRBD2 (5 bases each). Germline V gives CDR1 DFQATT, CDR2 SNEGSKA (reference sequence). Between the trimmed V and J ends, which lost 3 bases and 1 base, there was a span of 19 bases. The CDR3 loop spans 16 amino acids. The CDR3 DNA reads TGCAGTGCTAGTGTGCTTGGGGACCCGGGGTCCTACGAGCAGTACTTC. It translates to CSASVLGDPGSYEQYF.

The J gene is TRBJ2-5, the V gene TRBV5-4, with unresolved D. Germline V gene lookup returns CDR1 SGHNT and CDR2 YYREEE (reference sequence). Trimming took 3 bases from V and 2 from J, leaving 8 bases between them. The CDR3 is 13 residues long. The CDR3 here is CASSSQWQETQYF. The CDR3 nucleotides read TGTGCCAGCAGCTCGCAATGGCAAGAGACCCAGTACTTC.

The sample holds a few counts of this clonotype. The rearrangement uses TRBV15 and TRBJ1-5; 7 bases map to TRBD1. Germline V lookup: CDR1 LNHNV, CDR2 YYDKDF (reference sequence). The CDR3 has 16 residues. V shed 4 bases, J shed 2 bases, and the junction held 8 bases outside the gene matches. The CDR3 loop reads CATSKQRQGGNQPQHF. CDR3 coding DNA: TGTGCCACCAGCAAACAAAGACAGGGCGGCAATCAGCCCCAGCATTTT. The full variable domain, in which reference TRBV15 and TRBJ1-5 provide the parts outside the CDR3, is DAMVIQNPRYQVTQFGKPVTLSCSQTLNHNVMYWYQQKSSQAPKLLFHYYDKDFNNEADTPDNFQSRRPNTSFCFLDIRSPGLGDTAMYLCATSKQRQGGNQPQHFGDGTRLSIL.

This clonotype was seen more than once but under ten times. The V call is TRBV6-1, the J call TRBJ1-6, with D possibly TRBD1 on 6 matching bases. The ends were cut back, 3 bases at V and 7 bases at J, with 16 bases in the middle. This CDR3 spans 16 amino acids. Germline CDR1 MNHNS, CDR2 SASEGT. This CDR3 reads CASSDSMTGLNSPLHF. For the CDR3, the DNA is TGTGCCAGCAGTGATTCCATGACAGGTCTGAATTCACCCCTCCACTTT.

This clonotype has just a few counts. The J gene is TRBJ1-1, the V gene TRBV6-1; D uncertain. Germline CDR1 reads MNHNS; CDR2 reads SASEGT. Deletions cut 8 bases from V and 0 bases from J, with 13 bases between. This CDR3 contains 14 residues. CDR3 amino acids: CASSPKPVNTEAFF. In DNA form, the CDR3 reads TGTGCCAGCTCTCCGAAGCCAGTGAACACTGAAGCTTTCTTT.

The J gene is TRBJ2-3, the V gene TRBV29-1; maybe TRBD2 (6 bases). Germline lookup yields CDR1 SQVTM and CDR2 ANQGSEA. This CDR3 is built from 13 residues. Trimming removed 4 bases from V and 2 bases from J, with 10 bases in between. The DNA of the CDR3 is TGCAGCGTTGTAGGCGGGGTCACAGATACGCAGTATTTT. It encodes CSVVGGVTDTQYF.

The V and J genes are TRBV30 and TRBJ2-7; 7 nucleotides match TRBD1. With 3 bases clipped from V and 1 base from J, the junction kept 6 bases outside the gene matches. Germline CDR1 reads GTSNPN; CDR2 reads SVGIG (reference sequence). The CDR3 covers 14 residues. The CDR3 DNA follows: TGTGCCTGGAGGGACAGGTGGATGTCCTACGAGCAGTACTTC. It specifies CAWRDRWMSYEQYF.

This clonotype has just a few counts. The V gene is TRBV29-1, the J gene TRBJ2-1; weak D call: TRBD2 (5 bases). The germline V gene has CDR1 SQVTM and CDR2 ANQGSEA. V lost 3 bases to trimming and J lost 8 bases, with 14 bases between them. This CDR3 comprises 13 residues. The CDR3 DNA reads TGCAGCGTTGATCCCGGAGGCCGCGATGAGCAGTTCTTC. This sequence encodes CSVDPGGRDEQFF.

This clonotype has just a few counts. V is TRBV5-1 and J is TRBJ2-3; 11 nucleotides line up with TRBD2. J gave up 4 bases and V 4 bases, and 5 bases lay outside the gene matches. Germline CDR1 is SGHRS and CDR2 is YFSETQ. CDR3 length equals 15 residues. CDR3 DNA: TGCGCCAGCAGCATTAGCGGGAGGGGCGCAGATACGCAGTATTTT. It translates to CASSISGRGADTQYF. Together with reference TRBV5-1 and TRBJ2-3, the CDR3 gives the full variable domain: KAGVTQTPRYLIKTRGQQVTLSCSPISGHRSVSWYQQTPGQGLQFLFEYFSETQRNKGNFPGRFSGRQFSNSRSEMNVSTLELGDSALYLCASSISGRGADTQYFGPGTRLTVL.

This clonotype was seen only a few times. The chain carries TRBV30 and TRBJ2-4; D possibly matches TRBD1 or TRBD2 (5 bases each). V lost 0 bases to trimming and J lost 9 bases, with 18 bases between them. The CDR3 loop spans 15 amino acids. Germline-derived CDR1 and CDR2 are GTSNPN and SVGIG (reference sequence). This CDR3 reads CAWSVTGTEYGIQYF. For the CDR3, the DNA is TGTGCCTGGAGTGTAACCGGGACCGAATATGGCATTCAGTACTTC.

The chain has TRBV7-9 and TRBJ1-4; perhaps TRBD1 as D (5 bases). CDR3 length: 14 amino acids. CDR1 and CDR2 from the germline V gene are SEHNR and FQNEAQ (reference sequence). Trimming took 4 bases from V and 4 from J, leaving 10 bases between them. CDR3: CASSSGLNNEKLFF. DNA of the CDR3: TGTGCCAGCAGCTCGGGACTAAATAATGAAAAACTGTTTTTT.

This clonotype came up a few times. V gene TRBV12-3 or TRBV12-4 combines with J gene TRBJ1-5; TRBD1 might be the D (6 bases). The CDR3 covers 14 residues. The V and J ends lost 1 base and 6 bases respectively, with 10 bases between them. The CDR3 spells CASSLGQGSQPQHF. Written as DNA, the CDR3 is TGTGCCAGCAGTTTAGGGCAGGGGAGTCAGCCCCAGCATTTT.

V and J are TRBV28 and TRBJ2-7, with D possibly TRBD2 on 6 matching bases. Germline lookup yields CDR1 MDHEN and CDR2 SYDVKM. The V end was cut by 3 bases, the J end by 0 bases, with 12 bases between. The length of the CDR3 is 15 residues. The CDR3: CASSFWDSSSYEQYF. The CDR3 DNA sequence: TGTGCCAGCAGTTTTTGGGACTCCAGCTCCTACGAGCAGTACTTC.

This clonotype appeared a few times. The rearrangement uses TRBV29-1 and TRBJ2-1; the D call may be TRBD1 or TRBD2 (5 bases each). Germline values: CDR1 SQVTM, CDR2 ANQGSEA. This CDR3 region has 16 residues. Written as DNA, the CDR3 is TGCACCTGCTCCCCGGGACGAGGGACGGTTAAGAATGAGCAGTTCTTC. This translates into CTCSPGRGTVKNEQFF.

The V and J genes are TRBV20-1 and TRBJ2-5; 8 bases fit TRBD1. Germline trimming cut 0 bases from V and 5 bases from J; bases unmatched to any gene: 5. The CDR3 covers 14 residues. Germline V gene data show CDR1 as DFQATT and CDR2 as SNEGSKA (reference sequence). This CDR3 reads CSAREGGQEETQYF. The CDR3, as DNA: TGCAGTGCTAGAGAGGGGGGACAGGAGGAGACCCAGTACTTC.

This clonotype turned up a few times. The chain carries TRBV6-2 or TRBV6-3 and TRBJ2-2, with D possibly matching TRBD1 (6 bases). This CDR3 is built from 15 residues. Trimming took 6 bases from V and 2 from J, leaving 13 bases between them. From germline, CDR1 is MNHEY and CDR2 SVGEGT. DNA for the CDR3: TGTGCCAGCAGCATCGGGACACTTAACACCGGGGAGCTGTTTTTT. This encodes CASSIGTLNTGELFF.

The gene calls are TRBV12-3 or TRBV12-4 and TRBJ2-5; D remains unclear. The CDR3 totals 14 residues. Trimming shortened V by 1 base and J by 5 bases, and 11 bases separated the two germline ends. The CDR3 spells CASSLVEVVETQYF. Here the CDR3 DNA reads TGTGCCAGCAGTTTAGTGGAAGTCGTGGAGACCCAGTACTTC.

The genes are TRBV12-3 or TRBV12-4 and TRBJ2-7; tentatively, D is TRBD1 or TRBD2 (5 bases each). The CDR3 runs to 13 residues. Trimming took 5 bases from V and 6 from J, leaving 14 bases between them. For the CDR3, the DNA is TGTGCCAGCAGTCTCAGGGCTAGCAGCGAGCAGTACGTC. It codes for CASSLRASSEQYV.

This clonotype came up a few times. CDR3 sequence (DNA): TGCAGCGTTGACAGCGGACAGGGAGATGAAAAACTGTTTTTT. Translation: CSVDSGQGDEKLFF. V is TRBV29-1 and J is TRBJ1-4, with 8 nucleotides matching TRBD1. After removal of 3 bases from V and 6 bases from J, the junction contained 6 bases not matched to a gene. This CDR3 contains 14 residues. Per the germline V gene, CDR1 is SQVTM and CDR2 is ANQGSEA.

V gene TRBV6-5 combines with J gene TRBJ2-7, with D tentatively TRBD2 (5 bases). CDR3 length equals 14 residues. The V gene lost 0 bases and the J gene lost 4 bases, with 10 bases spanning the gap. Germline assignment: CDR1 MNHEY and CDR2 SVGAGI. The CDR3 loop reads CASSYSGSLYEQYF. As DNA, the CDR3 is TGTGCCAGCAGTTACTCGGGGAGTTTATACGAGCAGTACTTC.

V gene TRBV6-1 combines with J gene TRBJ2-7, with TRBD1 identical over 7 bases. Germline values: CDR1 MNHNS, CDR2 SASEGT. This CDR3 is built from 14 residues. The ends lost 5 bases at V and 7 bases at J; junction bases unmatched: 11. In DNA form, the CDR3 reads TGTGCCAGCAGTAAGGGGACAGCCGAACCGGAGCAGTACGTC. Residues: CASSKGTAEPEQYV.

V gene TRBV20-1 combines with J gene TRBJ2-5; the match to TRBD2 covers 11 bases. The germline gives CDR1 DFQATT, CDR2 SNEGSKA (reference sequence). V shed 7 bases, J shed 0 bases, and the junction held 4 bases outside the gene matches. CDR3 length: 14 residues. The CDR3 sequence: CSGTSGLYQETQYF. For the CDR3, the DNA is TGCAGTGGGACTAGCGGGCTGTACCAAGAGACCCAGTACTTC.

V and J are TRBV7-9 and TRBJ2-1, with D perhaps TRBD1 (5 bases). CDR3 size: 12 residues. Germline assignment: CDR1 SEHNR and CDR2 FQNEAQ (reference sequence). V was trimmed by 4 bases and J by 6 bases, leaving 7 bases between them. The CDR3 DNA is TGTGCCAGCAGCTGGGGCAGCAATGAGCAGTTCTTC. This sequence encodes CASSWGSNEQFF.

The chain carries TRBV30 and TRBJ1-1; D call uncertain. Trimming pared 4 bases from V and 0 bases from J, leaving 6 bases between. Germline V gene lookup returns CDR1 GTSNPN and CDR2 SVGIG (reference sequence). CDR3 length: 12 amino acids. The CDR3 loop reads CAWTGLNTEAFF. The CDR3 DNA sequence: TGTGCCTGGACGGGGTTGAACACTGAAGCTTTCTTT. Using reference TRBV30 and TRBJ1-1 for the parts outside the CDR3, the full variable domain is SQTIHQWPATLVQPVGSPLSLECTVEGTSNPNLYWYRQAAGRGLQLLFYSVGIGQISSEVPQNLSASRPQDRQFILSSKKLLLSDSGFYLCAWTGLNTEAFFGQGTRLTVV.

The chain employs TRBV10-3 and TRBJ1-1, with D tentatively TRBD1 (5 bases). The germline V and J ends were trimmed by 6 bases and 4 bases, with 12 bases remaining between them. The germline V gene has CDR1 ENHRY and CDR2 SYGVKD. The CDR3 runs 13 residues. This CDR3 reads CAIRWTLSTEAFF. The DNA of the CDR3 is TGTGCCATCAGGTGGACACTAAGCACTGAAGCTTTCTTT.

This clonotype was seen more than once but under ten times. The chain has TRBV11-2 and TRBJ2-3; D is undetermined. Looked up from germline, CDR1 is SGHAT and CDR2 is FQNNGV. Trimming stripped 5 bases from V and 3 bases from J, with 15 bases between. The CDR3 loop spans 15 amino acids. The CDR3, as DNA: TGTGCCAGCAGCGAGCCGCTGCGGCTAACAGATACGCAGTATTTT. It is translated as CASSEPLRLTDTQYF. The variable domain in full, completed from reference TRBV11-2 and TRBJ2-3, reads EAGVAQSPRYKIIEKRQSVAFWCNPISGHATLYWYQQILGQGPKLLIQFQNNGVVDDSQLPKDRFSAERLKGVDSTLKIQPAKLEDSAVYLCASSEPLRLTDTQYFGPGTRLTVL.